Shown below are 14 T cell receptor beta chains from a single sample sequenced in a study of blood T cell repertoires in COVID-19. Measured with immunoSEQ multiplex PCR; TCRdb has only the in-frame clones, and not every one. In the table there are over 90,000 clones, more than 80% of which are singletons. Sequenced: peripheral blood. Receptor source: a human donor in a cohort sampled during active COVID-19.

The CDR3 reads CASNWAAGEKFF. As DNA, the CDR3 is TGTGCCAGCAATTGGGCGGCGGGGGAGAAGTTCTTC. The rearrangement links TRBV12-3 or TRBV12-4 to TRBJ2-1; TRBD2 matches 7 bases. CDR3 length: 12 amino acids. J gave up 14 bases and V 7 bases, and 11 bases lay outside the gene matches.

The J gene is TRBJ1-6, the V gene TRBV6-2 or TRBV6-3; D is possibly TRBD1 (6 bases). Germline loops: CDR1 MNHEY, CDR2 SVGEGT. CDR3 length: 14 amino acids. Trimming cost V 2 bases and J 7 bases, with 9 bases left between them. As DNA, the CDR3 is TGTGCCAGCAGTTACCGGACAGAGAATTCACCCCTCCACTTT. This codes for CASSYRTENSPLHF.

The rearrangement joins TRBV28 to TRBJ1-6; D gene unclear. The CDR3 has 16 residues. Germline CDR1 MDHEN, CDR2 SYDVKM. The V end lost 2 bases, the J end lost 7 bases, and 15 bases lay between the germline ends. CDR3: CASSLPRRLRNSPLHF. CDR3 nucleotide sequence: TGTGCCAGCAGTTTACCCCGACGGCTGAGGAATTCACCCCTCCACTTT.

The rearrangement joins TRBV19 to TRBJ2-1; 9 bases fit TRBD2. Germline V lookup: CDR1 LNHDA, CDR2 SQIVND (reference sequence). This CDR3 region has 14 residues. J was trimmed by 6 bases and V by 3 bases; bases with no gene match: 3. Written as DNA, the CDR3 is TGTGCCAGTAGTATCGGCGGGGGGGGCAATGAGCAGTTCTTC. Translation: CASSIGGGGNEQFF.

V is TRBV11-3 and J is TRBJ2-1, with 9 bases matching TRBD2. Germline CDR1 and CDR2: SGHNT and YENEEA. Trimming removed 5 bases from V and 10 bases from J; junction bases left unmatched: 15. CDR3 length equals 16 residues. CDR3 sequence reads: CASSLEGTSPSKEQFF. For the CDR3, the DNA is TGTGCCAGCAGCCTCGAAGGGACTAGCCCCTCGAAGGAGCAGTTCTTC.

V usage is TRBV5-1 and J usage is TRBJ1-5; D is unclear. The germline CDR1 and CDR2 sequences are SGHRS and YFSETQ. CDR3 length equals 14 residues. V was pared by 4 bases and J by 3 bases, with 11 bases between. The CDR3 sequence is CASSPAGPNQPQHF. The CDR3 region has the DNA TGCGCCAGCAGCCCCGCGGGTCCCAATCAGCCCCAGCATTTT.

CDR3 in amino acids: CASSPMRSYNEQFF. DNA for the CDR3: TGTGCCAGCAGTCCGATGCGCTCCTACAATGAGCAGTTCTTC. The chain carries TRBV6-6 and TRBJ2-1, with D unresolved. The CDR3 covers 14 residues. V lost 5 bases and J 0 bases, leaving 8 bases between the germline ends. CDR1 and CDR2 from the germline V gene are MNHNY and SVGAGI (reference sequence).

The CDR3 reads CASTIPGGSNQPQHF. The DNA of the CDR3 is TGTGCCAGCACCATCCCGGGAGGTAGCAATCAGCCCCAGCATTTT. The chain combines TRBV6-6 with TRBJ1-5; D unresolved. The CDR3 has 15 amino acids. Germline V gene lookup returns CDR1 MNHNY and CDR2 SVGAGI (reference sequence). V lost 7 bases and J lost 0, with 13 bases in between.

The CDR3 DNA is TGTGCCCGCCGGGACAGGAGGAGCTCCTATAATTCACCCCTCCACTTT. It specifies CARRDRRSSYNSPLHF. The rearrangement uses TRBV30 and TRBJ1-6; 8 bases agree with TRBD1. The CDR3 is 16 residues long. The V and J ends lost 8 bases and 0 bases, in that order; junction bases with no gene match: 9. Germline assignment: CDR1 GTSNPN and CDR2 SVGIG (reference sequence). Full variable domain (outside the CDR3, taken from reference TRBV30 and TRBJ1-6): SQTIHQWPATLVQPVGSPLSLECTVEGTSNPNLYWYRQAAGRGLQLLFYSVGIGQISSEVPQNLSASRPQDRQFILSSKKLLLSDSGFYLCARRDRRSSYNSPLHFGNGTRLTVT.

The chain is built from TRBV5-5 and TRBJ1-5; the D is unclear. The CDR3 contains 15 residues. Germline CDR1 is SGHKS and CDR2 is YYEKEE (reference sequence). Trimming removed 0 bases from V and 2 bases from J, with 9 bases in between. CDR3 loop: CASSLVNTRNQPQHF. CDR3 sequence (DNA): TGTGCCAGCAGCTTGGTCAACACCCGCAATCAGCCCCAGCATTTT. Using reference TRBV5-5 and TRBJ1-5 for the parts outside the CDR3, the full variable domain is DAGVTQSPTHLIKTRGQQVTLRCSPISGHKSVSWYQQVLGQGPQFIFQYYEKEERGRGNFPDRFSARQFPNYSSELNVNALLLGDSALYLCASSLVNTRNQPQHFGDGTRLSIL.

This chain uses TRBV5-1 with TRBJ2-2; D gene uncertain. Looked up from germline, CDR1 is SGHRS and CDR2 is YFSETQ. V was clipped by 4 bases and J by 7 bases, with 5 bases between them. This CDR3 is built from 11 residues. CDR3 in amino acids: CASSVDGELFF. For the CDR3, the DNA is TGCGCCAGCAGCGTAGACGGGGAGCTGTTTTTT.

V usage is TRBV27 and J usage is TRBJ1-3; 10 positions agree with TRBD1. Germline loops: CDR1 MNHEY, CDR2 SMNVEV (reference sequence). The CDR3 covers 14 residues. V lost 4 bases to trimming and J lost 7 bases; unmatched junction nucleotides: 4. Written as DNA, the CDR3 is TGTGCCAGCAGTTGGACAGGGGGATCGAACACCATATATTTT. This translates into CASSWTGGSNTIYF.

The chain couples TRBV18 to TRBJ1-4, with D possibly being TRBD1 (6 bases). Trimming shortened V by 2 bases and J by 4 bases, and 17 bases separated the two germline ends. This CDR3 is built from 17 residues. Per germline, CDR1 KGHSH and CDR2 LQKENI. DNA for the CDR3: TGTGCCAGCTCACCAACACAACAGGGAACTTTTAATGAAAAACTGTTTTTT. Translating gives CASSPTQQGTFNEKLFF.

This clone counts as medium-sized. The chain joins TRBV7-9 to TRBJ2-1, with 10 bases fitting TRBD1. Germline V gene lookup returns CDR1 SEHNR and CDR2 FQNEAQ (reference sequence). J lost 7 bases, V lost 7 bases, and 7 bases had no gene match. The CDR3 has 14 amino acids. CDR3 in amino acids: CASTDRGPSNEQFF. CDR3 coding DNA: TGTGCCAGCACTGACAGGGGGCCCAGTAATGAGCAGTTCTTC.